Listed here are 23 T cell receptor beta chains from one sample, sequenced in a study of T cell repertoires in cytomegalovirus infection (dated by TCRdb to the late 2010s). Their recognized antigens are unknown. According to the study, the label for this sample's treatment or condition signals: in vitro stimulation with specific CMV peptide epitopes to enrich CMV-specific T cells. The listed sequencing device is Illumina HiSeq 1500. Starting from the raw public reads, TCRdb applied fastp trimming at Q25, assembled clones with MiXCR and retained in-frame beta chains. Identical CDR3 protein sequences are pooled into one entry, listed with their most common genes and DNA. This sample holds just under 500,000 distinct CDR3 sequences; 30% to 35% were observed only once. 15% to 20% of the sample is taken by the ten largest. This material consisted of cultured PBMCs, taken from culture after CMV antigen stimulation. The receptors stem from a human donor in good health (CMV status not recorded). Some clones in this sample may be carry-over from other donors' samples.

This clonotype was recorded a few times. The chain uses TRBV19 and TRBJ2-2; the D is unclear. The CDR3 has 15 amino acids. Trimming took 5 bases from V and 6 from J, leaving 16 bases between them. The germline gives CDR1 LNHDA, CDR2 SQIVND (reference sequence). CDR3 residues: CASSPSRVLAGELFF. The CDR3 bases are TGTGCCAGTAGTCCAAGTCGGGTTCTGGCCGGGGAGCTGTTTTTT.

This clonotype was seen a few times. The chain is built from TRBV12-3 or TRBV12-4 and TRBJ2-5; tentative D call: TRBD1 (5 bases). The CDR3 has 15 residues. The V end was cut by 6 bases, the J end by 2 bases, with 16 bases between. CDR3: CASSPDSLRQETQYF. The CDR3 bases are TGTGCCAGCAGCCCCGACAGCCTTAGACAAGAGACCCAGTACTTC.

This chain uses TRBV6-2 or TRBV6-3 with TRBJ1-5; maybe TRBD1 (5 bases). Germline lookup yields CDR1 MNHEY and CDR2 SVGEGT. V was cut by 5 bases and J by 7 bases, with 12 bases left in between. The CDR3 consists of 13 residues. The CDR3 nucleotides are TGTGCCAGCAGTCCAGGGTTGTCCCAGCCCCAGCATTTT. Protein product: CASSPGLSQPQHF.

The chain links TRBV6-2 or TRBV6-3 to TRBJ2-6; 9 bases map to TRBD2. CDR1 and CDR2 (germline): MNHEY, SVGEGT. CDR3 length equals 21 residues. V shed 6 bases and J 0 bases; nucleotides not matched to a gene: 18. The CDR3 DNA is TGTGCCAGCAGATCCTCCCGGAGCGGGAGGTACAAGAGCTCTGGGGCCAACGTCCTGACTTTC. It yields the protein CASRSSRSGRYKSSGANVLTF.

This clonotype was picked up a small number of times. CDR3 DNA: TGTGCCAGCAGCTTAGTGGGCGGGACCCAAGATACGCAGTATTTT. Its translation is CASSLVGGTQDTQYF. The V and J genes are TRBV7-8 and TRBJ2-3, with D perhaps matching TRBD2 (6 bases). This CDR3 contains 15 residues. Germline loops: CDR1 SGHVS, CDR2 FQNEAQ. V dropped 1 base and J dropped 5 bases, with 13 bases sitting between them.

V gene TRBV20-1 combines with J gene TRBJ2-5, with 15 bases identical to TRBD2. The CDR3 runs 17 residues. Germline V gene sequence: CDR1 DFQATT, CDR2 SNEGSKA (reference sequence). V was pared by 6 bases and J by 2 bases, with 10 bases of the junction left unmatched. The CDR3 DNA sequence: TGCAGTGCACCCAGGACTAGCGGGAGGGCCAGTCAAGAGACCCAGTACTTC. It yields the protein CSAPRTSGRASQETQYF.

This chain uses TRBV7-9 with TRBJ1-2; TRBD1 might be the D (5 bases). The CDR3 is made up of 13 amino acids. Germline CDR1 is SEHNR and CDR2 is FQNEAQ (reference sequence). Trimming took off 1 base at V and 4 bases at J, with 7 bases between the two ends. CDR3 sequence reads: CASSLVGPYGYTF. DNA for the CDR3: TGTGCCAGCAGCTTAGTGGGGCCCTATGGCTACACCTTC.

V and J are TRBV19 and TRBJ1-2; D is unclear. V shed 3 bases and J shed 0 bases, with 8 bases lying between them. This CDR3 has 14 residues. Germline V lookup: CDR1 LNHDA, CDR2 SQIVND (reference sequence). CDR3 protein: CASSISGPNYGYTF. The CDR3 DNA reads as TGTGCCAGTAGTATCTCCGGGCCTAACTATGGCTACACCTTC.

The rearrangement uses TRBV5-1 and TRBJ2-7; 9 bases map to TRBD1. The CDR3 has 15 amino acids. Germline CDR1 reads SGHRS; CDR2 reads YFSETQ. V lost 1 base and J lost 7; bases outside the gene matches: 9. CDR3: CASSLSGTGRLEQYF. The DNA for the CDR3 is TGCGCCAGCAGCTTGTCTGGGACAGGGCGATTGGAGCAGTACTTC. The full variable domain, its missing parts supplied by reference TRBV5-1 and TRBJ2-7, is KAGVTQTPRYLIKTRGQQVTLSCSPISGHRSVSWYQQTPGQGLQFLFEYFSETQRNKGNFPGRFSGRQFSNSRSEMNVSTLELGDSALYLCASSLSGTGRLEQYFGPGTRLTVT.

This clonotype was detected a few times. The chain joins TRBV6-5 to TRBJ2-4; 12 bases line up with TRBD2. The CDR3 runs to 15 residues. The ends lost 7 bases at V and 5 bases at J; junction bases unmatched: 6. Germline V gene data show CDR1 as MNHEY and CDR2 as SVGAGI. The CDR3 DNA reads TGTGCCAGCACCTCACTAGCGGGGGGACAAAACATTCAGTACTTC. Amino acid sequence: CASTSLAGGQNIQYF.

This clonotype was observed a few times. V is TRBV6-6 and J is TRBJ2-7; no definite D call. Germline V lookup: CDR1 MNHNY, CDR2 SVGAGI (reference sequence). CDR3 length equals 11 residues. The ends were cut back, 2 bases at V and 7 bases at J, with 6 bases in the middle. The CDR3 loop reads CASSYGEEQYF. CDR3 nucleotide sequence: TGTGCCAGCAGTTACGGGGAAGAGCAGTACTTC.

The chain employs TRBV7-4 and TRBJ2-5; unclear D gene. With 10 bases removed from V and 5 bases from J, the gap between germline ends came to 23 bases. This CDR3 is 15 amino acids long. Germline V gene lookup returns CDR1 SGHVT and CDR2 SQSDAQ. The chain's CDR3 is CATRKLMIRMETQYF. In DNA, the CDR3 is TGTGCCACCAGGAAACTCATGATCCGAATGGAGACCCAGTACTTC.

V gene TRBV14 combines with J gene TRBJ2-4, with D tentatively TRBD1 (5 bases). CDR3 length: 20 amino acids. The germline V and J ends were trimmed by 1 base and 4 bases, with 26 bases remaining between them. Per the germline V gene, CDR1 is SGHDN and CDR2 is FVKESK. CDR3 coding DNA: TGTGCCAGCAGCCAAGGAGAGATGATAATAGGGGTTACACCAAAAAACATTCAGTACTTC. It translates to CASSQGEMIIGVTPKNIQYF.

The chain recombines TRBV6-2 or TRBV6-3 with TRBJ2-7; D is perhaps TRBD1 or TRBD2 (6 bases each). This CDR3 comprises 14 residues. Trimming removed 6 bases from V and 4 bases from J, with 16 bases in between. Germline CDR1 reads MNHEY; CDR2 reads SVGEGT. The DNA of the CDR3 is TGTGCCAGCAGACACAGGGAGGATAGGTACGAGCAGTACTTC. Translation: CASRHREDRYEQYF.

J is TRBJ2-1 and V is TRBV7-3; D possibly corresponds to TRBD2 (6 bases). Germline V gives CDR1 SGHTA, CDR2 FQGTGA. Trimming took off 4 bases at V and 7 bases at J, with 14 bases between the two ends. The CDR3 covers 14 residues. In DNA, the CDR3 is TGTGCCAGCAGCTCCGGACTATTTCCGAATGAGCAGTTCTTC. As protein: CASSSGLFPNEQFF.

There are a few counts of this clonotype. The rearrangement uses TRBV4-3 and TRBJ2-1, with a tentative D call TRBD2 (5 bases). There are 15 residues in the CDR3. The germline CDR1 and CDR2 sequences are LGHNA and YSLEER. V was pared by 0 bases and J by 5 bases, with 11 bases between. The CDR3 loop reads CASSQDGRADNEQFF. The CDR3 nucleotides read TGCGCCAGCAGCCAAGATGGGCGGGCGGACAATGAGCAGTTCTTC.

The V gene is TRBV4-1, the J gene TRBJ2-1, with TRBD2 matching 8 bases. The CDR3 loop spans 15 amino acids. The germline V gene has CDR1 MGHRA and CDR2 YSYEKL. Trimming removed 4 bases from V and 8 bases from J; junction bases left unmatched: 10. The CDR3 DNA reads TGCGCCAGCAGCCCGCGGGGGGAAGGGACGGATGAGCAGTTCTTC. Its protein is CASSPRGEGTDEQFF.

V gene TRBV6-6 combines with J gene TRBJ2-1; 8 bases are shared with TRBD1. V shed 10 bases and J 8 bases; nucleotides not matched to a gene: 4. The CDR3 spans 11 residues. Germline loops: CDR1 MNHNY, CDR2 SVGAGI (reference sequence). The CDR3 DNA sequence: TGTGCCATTCAGGGGGCCCATGAGCAGTTCTTC. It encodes CAIQGAHEQFF.

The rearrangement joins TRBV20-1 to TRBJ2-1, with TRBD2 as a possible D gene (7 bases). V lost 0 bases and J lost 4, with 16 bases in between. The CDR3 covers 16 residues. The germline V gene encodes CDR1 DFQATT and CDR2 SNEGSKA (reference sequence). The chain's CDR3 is CSARDQGKGGYNEQFF. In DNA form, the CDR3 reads TGCAGTGCTAGAGATCAAGGCAAGGGGGGGTACAATGAGCAGTTCTTC.

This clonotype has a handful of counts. The CDR3 nucleotides are TGTGCCAGCAGTTCCCAGTATGGGCCCCAGCATTTT. It translates to CASSSQYGPQHF. J is TRBJ1-5 and V is TRBV12-3 or TRBV12-4; D not certain. This CDR3 contains 12 residues. The germline V and J ends were trimmed by 4 bases and 9 bases, with 10 bases remaining between them.

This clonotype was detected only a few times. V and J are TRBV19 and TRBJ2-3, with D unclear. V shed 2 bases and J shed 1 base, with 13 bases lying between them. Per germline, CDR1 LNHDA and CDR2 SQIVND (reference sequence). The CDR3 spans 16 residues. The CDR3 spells CASSIYQRWGTDTQYF. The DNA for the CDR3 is TGTGCCAGTAGTATATATCAGCGTTGGGGCACAGATACGCAGTATTTT. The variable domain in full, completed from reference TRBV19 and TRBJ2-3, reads DGGITQSPKYLFRKEGQNVTLSCEQNLNHDAMYWYRQDPGQGLRLIYYSQIVNDFQKGDIAEGYSVSREKKESFPLTVTSAQKNPTAFYLCASSIYQRWGTDTQYFGPGTRLTVL.

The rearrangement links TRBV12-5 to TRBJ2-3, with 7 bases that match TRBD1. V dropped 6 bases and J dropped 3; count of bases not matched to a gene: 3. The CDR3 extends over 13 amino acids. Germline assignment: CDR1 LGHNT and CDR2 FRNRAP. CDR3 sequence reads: CASGATGTDTQYF. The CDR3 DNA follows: TGTGCTAGTGGAGCGACAGGGACAGATACGCAGTATTTT.

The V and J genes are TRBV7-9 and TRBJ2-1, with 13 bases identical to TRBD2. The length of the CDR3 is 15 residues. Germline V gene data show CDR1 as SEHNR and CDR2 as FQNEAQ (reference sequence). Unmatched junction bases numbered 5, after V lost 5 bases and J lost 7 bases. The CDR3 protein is CASSTPGLAGNEQFF. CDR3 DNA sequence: TGTGCCAGCAGCACACCGGGACTAGCGGGGAATGAGCAGTTCTTC.